The 5 T cell receptor beta chains below come from one sample, sequenced in a study of T-cell memory formation after mild COVID-19 (dated by TCRdb to about 2021). The library relied on 5' RACE. These reads were obtained on an Illumina NovaSeq 6000. TCRdb ran its own pipeline on the public reads, namely fastp trimming at Q25 and MiXCR clone calling, and kept in-frame beta chains. Rows are unified per CDR3 protein, each entry keeping the most common DNA and genes. The sample contains approximately 570,000 distinct CDR3 sequences, around 17% of them found a single time. The ten biggest clones cover more than 10% of the sample. Sequencing input: PBMCs or a T cell subset sorted from them (not recorded which). These receptors were obtained from an adult woman who had mild COVID-19 (a few samples of this study predate the infection). The sample titles of this study are shuffled in the database, so cell type and time point are left out; the donor was told from shared clones.

In its sample, this clonotype was seen a few times. The chain carries TRBV18 and TRBJ2-7; 9 bases map to TRBD1. CDR1 KGHSH and CDR2 LQKENI come from the germline V gene. CDR3 length: 17 amino acids. V shed 3 bases and J 1 base; nucleotides not matched to a gene: 10. The CDR3 DNA is TGTGCCAGCTCACCGCCATCAACAGGGGGCCTATCCTACGAGCAGTACTTC. Its translation is CASSPPSTGGLSYEQYF.

The chain is built from TRBV6-6 and TRBJ2-1; TRBD1 or TRBD2 may be the D gene (5 bases each). Per the germline V gene, CDR1 is MNHNY and CDR2 is SVGAGI (reference sequence). The CDR3 is 15 amino acids. V was shortened by 2 bases and J by 6 bases, with 14 bases between the two germline ends. CDR3 nucleotide sequence: TGTGCCAGCAGTTACGGGGGTATTATTGTCAATGAGCAGTTCTTC. Its protein product is CASSYGGIIVNEQFF.

In this sample, this clonotype turned up a few times. The CDR3 sequence: CASSLNRGMRETQYF. The DNA of the CDR3 is TGTGCCAGCAGCTTAAACAGGGGCATGAGAGAGACCCAGTACTTC. This sequence joins TRBV11-2 and TRBJ2-5; 7 nucleotides agree with TRBD1. V trimming: 2 bases; J trimming: 4 bases; junction bases outside the gene matches: 7. This CDR3 is built from 15 residues. CDR1 and CDR2 (germline): SGHAT, FQNNGV.

The gene calls are TRBV7-2 and TRBJ1-3; weak D call: TRBD1 (5 bases). CDR1 and CDR2 from the germline V gene are SGHTA and FQGNSA. Between the trimmed V and J ends, which lost 8 bases and 3 bases, there was a span of 17 bases. The CDR3 runs to 15 residues. The CDR3 coding sequence is TGTGCCAGCCACATGTCCGGGACCCGTGGAAACACCATATATTTT. Protein sequence: CASHMSGTRGNTIYF.

This clonotype occurred a few times. The genes are TRBV7-9 and TRBJ2-1; 10 positions agree with TRBD2. V was clipped by 5 bases and J by 5 bases; unmatched bases: 6. The CDR3 loop spans 15 amino acids. CDR1 is SEHNR, CDR2 FQNEAQ, per germline (reference sequence). The CDR3 DNA follows: TGTGCCAGCAGCCCAAAGCGGGAGGGAAACAATGAGCAGTTCTTC. It codes for CASSPKREGNNEQFF.